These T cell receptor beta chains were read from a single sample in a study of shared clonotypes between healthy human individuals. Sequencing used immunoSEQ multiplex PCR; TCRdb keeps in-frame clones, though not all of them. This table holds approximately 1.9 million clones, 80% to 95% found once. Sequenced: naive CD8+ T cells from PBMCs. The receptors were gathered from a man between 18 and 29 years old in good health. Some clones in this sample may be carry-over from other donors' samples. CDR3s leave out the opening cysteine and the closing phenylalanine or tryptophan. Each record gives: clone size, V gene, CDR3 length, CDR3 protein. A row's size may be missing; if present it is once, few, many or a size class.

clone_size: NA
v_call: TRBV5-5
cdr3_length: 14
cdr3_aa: ASSFETGPERYGYT

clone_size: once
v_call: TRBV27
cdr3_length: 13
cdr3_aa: ASSLFVDSSYEQY

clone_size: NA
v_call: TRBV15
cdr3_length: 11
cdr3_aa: ATSKNARDEQY

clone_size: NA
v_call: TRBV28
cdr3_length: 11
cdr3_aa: ASSFGGRGEAF

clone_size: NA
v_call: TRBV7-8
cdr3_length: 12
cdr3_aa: ASSLADSNQPQH

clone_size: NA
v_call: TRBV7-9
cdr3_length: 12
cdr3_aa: ASSSRDSGNTIY

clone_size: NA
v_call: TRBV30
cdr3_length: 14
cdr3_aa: AWSVYTVRDTGELF

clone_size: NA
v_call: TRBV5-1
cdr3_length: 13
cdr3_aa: ASSRNREMAGELF

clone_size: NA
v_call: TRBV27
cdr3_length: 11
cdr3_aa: ATGLIYTDTQY

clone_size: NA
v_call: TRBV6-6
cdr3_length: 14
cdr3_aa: ASSYTTGTANTEAF

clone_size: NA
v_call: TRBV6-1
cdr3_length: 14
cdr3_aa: ASSEGRGKWGEKLF

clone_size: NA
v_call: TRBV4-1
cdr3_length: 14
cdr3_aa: ASSQVGGRNTGELF

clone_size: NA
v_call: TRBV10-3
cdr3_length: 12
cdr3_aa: AISESQARAGYT

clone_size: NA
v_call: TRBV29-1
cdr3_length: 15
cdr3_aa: SVVGLAGAPSSYEQY

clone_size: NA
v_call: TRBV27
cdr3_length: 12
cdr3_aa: ASSLSKGNYEQY

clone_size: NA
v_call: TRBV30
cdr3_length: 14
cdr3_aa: AWSVPRLAGGFEQY

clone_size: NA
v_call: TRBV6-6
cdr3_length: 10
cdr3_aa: ASSLDTDTQY

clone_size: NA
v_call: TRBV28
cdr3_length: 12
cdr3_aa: ASSYGTGAYEQY

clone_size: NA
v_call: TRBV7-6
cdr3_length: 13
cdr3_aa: ASSLAPGRRNEQF

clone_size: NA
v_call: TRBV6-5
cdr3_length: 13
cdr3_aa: ASVSRGDLRETQY

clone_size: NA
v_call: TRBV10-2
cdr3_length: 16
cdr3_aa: ASSRVSTSQSRANVLT

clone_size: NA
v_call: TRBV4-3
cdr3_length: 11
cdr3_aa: ASSQDTSNGYT

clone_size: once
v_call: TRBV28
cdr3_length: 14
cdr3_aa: ASSFTPVVAKNIQY

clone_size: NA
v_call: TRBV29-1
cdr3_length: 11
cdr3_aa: SVAGGDAYEQY

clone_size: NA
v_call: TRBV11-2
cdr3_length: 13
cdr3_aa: ASSLGGGWGEKLF

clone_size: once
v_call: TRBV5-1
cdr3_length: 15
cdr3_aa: ASSPVSSGKRYNEQF

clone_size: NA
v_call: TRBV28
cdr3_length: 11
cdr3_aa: ASGLRGNQPQH

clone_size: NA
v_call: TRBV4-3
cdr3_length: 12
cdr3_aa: ASSPYRENYGYT

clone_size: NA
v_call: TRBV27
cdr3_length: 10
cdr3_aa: ASSFVGYEQY

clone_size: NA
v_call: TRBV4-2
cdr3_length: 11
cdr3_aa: ASSPAGYNEQF

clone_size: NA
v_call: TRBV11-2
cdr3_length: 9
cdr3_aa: ASDRGYEQY

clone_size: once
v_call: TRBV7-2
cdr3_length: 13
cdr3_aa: ASSSPYGGWETQY

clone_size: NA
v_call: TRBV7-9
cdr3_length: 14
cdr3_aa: ASSAKAGGPNQPQH

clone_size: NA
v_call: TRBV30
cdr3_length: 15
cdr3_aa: AWSVRVPQILSYEQY

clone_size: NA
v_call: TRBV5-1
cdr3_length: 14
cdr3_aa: ASSLTSGRLPDTQY

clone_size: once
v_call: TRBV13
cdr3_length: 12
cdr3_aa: ASSARQGNYGYT

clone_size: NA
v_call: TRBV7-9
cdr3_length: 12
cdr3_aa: ASSPDRVINEQF

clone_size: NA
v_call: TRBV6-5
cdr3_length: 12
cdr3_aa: ASSYSMGDYEQY

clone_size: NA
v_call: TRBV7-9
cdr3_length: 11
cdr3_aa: ASSRDLRETQY

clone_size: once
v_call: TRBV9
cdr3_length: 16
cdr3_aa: ASSPHASGREPPYEQY

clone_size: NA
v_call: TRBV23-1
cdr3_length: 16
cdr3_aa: ASSQPRYLIERTDTQY

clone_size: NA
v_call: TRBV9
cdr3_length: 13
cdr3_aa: ASSAERTGEAEAF

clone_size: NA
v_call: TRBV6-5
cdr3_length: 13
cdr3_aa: ASSALAGVGETQY

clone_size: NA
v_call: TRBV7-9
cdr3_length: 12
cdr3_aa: ASSRGDYYNEQF

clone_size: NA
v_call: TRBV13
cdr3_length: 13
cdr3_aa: ASSSSGSLRNEQF

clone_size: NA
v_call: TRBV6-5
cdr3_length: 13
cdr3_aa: ASSYSGELGTEAF

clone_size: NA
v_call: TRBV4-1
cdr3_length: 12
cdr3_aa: ASSQDPTSYEQY

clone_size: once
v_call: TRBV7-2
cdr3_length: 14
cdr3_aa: ASSSAFGTGAYEQY

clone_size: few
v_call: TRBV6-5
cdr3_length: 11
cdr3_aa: ASSYGTNTEAF

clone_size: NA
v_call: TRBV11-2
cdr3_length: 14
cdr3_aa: ASSFTSGRAPGELF

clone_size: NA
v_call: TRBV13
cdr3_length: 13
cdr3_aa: ASSLTGHSYNEQF

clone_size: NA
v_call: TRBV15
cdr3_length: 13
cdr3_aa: ATSRVAGGPNEQY

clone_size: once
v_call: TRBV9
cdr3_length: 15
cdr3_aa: ASSVGPREGLNEKLF

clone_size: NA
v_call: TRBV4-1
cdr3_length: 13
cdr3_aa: ASSQADTLYNEQF

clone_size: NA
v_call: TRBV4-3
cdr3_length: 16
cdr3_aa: ASSPTGFPVPSTGELF

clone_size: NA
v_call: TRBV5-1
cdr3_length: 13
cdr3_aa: ASSLVATKEKTQY

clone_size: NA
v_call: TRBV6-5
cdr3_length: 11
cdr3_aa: ASSLRPGGEQF